These 8 T cell receptor beta chains share one sample of origin, sequenced in a study of CD8 T cells in ankylosing spondylitis. The study's findings and limits: Apparently characteristic of ankylosing spondylitis blood was a TCR beta motif (eight highly homologous variants).

Their antigens are not known. TCRdb re-analysed the 5' RACE reads in MiXCR, keeping a single row per CDR3 protein. The sample has around 430,000 distinct CDR3 sequences, roughly 15% seen once; the top ten hold 1%. Sequencing used blood, either unsorted or a sorted T cell fraction (not recorded which). Receptors were obtained from a male donor with ankylosing spondylitis.

The chain has TRBV20-1 and TRBJ2-5, with D hard to call. Germline V lookup: CDR1 DFQATT, CDR2 SNEGSKA (reference sequence). This CDR3 spans 14 amino acids. The V gene lost 6 bases and the J gene lost 3 bases, with 17 bases spanning the gap. The CDR3 coding sequence is TGCAGTGCCCAAGGCTGGGCGGAGAAAGAGACCCAGTACTTC. Protein product: CSAQGWAEKETQYF.

A few counts support this clonotype. V and J are TRBV5-4 and TRBJ2-2; no reliable D call. Looked up from germline, CDR1 is SGHNT and CDR2 is YYREEE (reference sequence). The CDR3 contains 13 residues. Between the trimmed V and J ends, which lost 1 base and 5 bases, there was a span of 6 bases. In DNA form, the CDR3 reads TGTGCCAGCAGCTTGCCAGCGACCGGGGAGCTGTTTTTT. Residues: CASSLPATGELFF.

The V call is TRBV5-1, the J call TRBJ1-1, with D perhaps TRBD1 (5 bases). Trimming stripped 4 bases from V and 8 bases from J, with 21 bases between. The CDR3 runs 15 residues. CDR1 is SGHRS, CDR2 YFSETQ, per germline. The CDR3 bases are TGCGCCAGCAGCCCAGGGACGGGACCACCCTCAGAAGCTTTCTTT. This encodes CASSPGTGPPSEAFF.

This clonotype was seen only a few times. The chain recombines TRBV7-9 with TRBJ1-3; a possible D gene is TRBD1 (6 bases). V was pared by 1 base and J by 2 bases, with 15 bases between. The CDR3 spans 17 residues. Germline-derived CDR1 and CDR2 are SEHNR and FQNEAQ (reference sequence). CDR3 amino acids: CASSLGPGVLTGNTIYF. The CDR3 DNA reads as TGTGCCAGCAGCTTAGGACCAGGGGTTCTGACTGGAAACACCATATATTTT. Full variable domain (outside the CDR3, taken from reference TRBV7-9 and TRBJ1-3): DTGVSQNPRHKITKRGQNVTFRCDPISEHNRLYWYRQTLGQGPEFLTYFQNEAQLEKSRLLSDRFSAERPKGSFSTLEIQRTEQGDSAMYLCASSLGPGVLTGNTIYFGEGSWLTVV.

Regarding this clonotype: A read error may explain this, as a much larger clone is one base away. The rearrangement links TRBV11-2 to TRBJ2-1; unclear D gene. CDR3 length equals 13 residues. CDR1 is SGHAT and CDR2 is FQNNGV in the germline V gene. Trimming stripped 8 bases from V and 0 bases from J, with 8 bases between. Written as DNA, the CDR3 is TGTGCCAGCGGAGAGAGCTCCTACAATGAGCAGTTCTTC. Translated, it gives CASGESSYNEQFF. Looking up the rest from reference TRBV11-2 and TRBJ2-1 gives the full variable domain: EAGVAQSPRYKIIEKRQSVAFWCNPISGHATLYWYQQILGQGPKLLIQFQNNGVVDDSQLPKDRFSAERLKGVDSTLKIQPAKLEDSAVYLCASGESSYNEQFFGPGTRLTVL.

The V gene is TRBV6-1, the J gene TRBJ2-7; tentatively, D is TRBD2 (6 bases). The V end was cut by 6 bases, the J end by 4 bases, with 19 bases between. Germline V gives CDR1 MNHNS, CDR2 SASEGT. CDR3 length equals 15 residues. CDR3 DNA sequence: TGTGCCAGCAGACGGGACGGTGGGGGGTGGTACGAGCAGTACTTC. Translating gives CASRRDGGGWYEQYF.

This clonotype was detected a few times. One junction end does not reproduce the germline sequence, and a read error may be involved. The chain couples TRBV6-5 to TRBJ2-7; weak D call: TRBD1 (5 bases). The CDR3 runs 14 residues. CDR1 is MNHEY, CDR2 SVGAGI, per germline. The DNA for the CDR3 is TGTGCCAGCAGTTATCAGGGTCTGTCCTTCGAGCAGTACTTC. It codes for CASSYQGLSFEQYF.

This clonotype was recorded many times. The rearrangement uses TRBV6-1 and TRBJ2-1, with 10 bases identical to TRBD2. This CDR3 is built from 15 residues. Germline CDR1 is MNHNS and CDR2 is SASEGT. The V gene end was trimmed by 6 bases and the J gene end by 7 bases; junction bases not matched to a gene: 9. CDR3 loop: CASRRAGGSGNEQFF. As DNA, the CDR3 is TGTGCCAGCAGGCGAGCGGGGGGGTCGGGAAATGAGCAGTTCTTC.